This TCR beta chain was obtained from a study of naive and memory T cell subsets. The study, taken as a whole, reports: A few larger clonotypes appeared in naive repertoires, especially CD8, possibly memory cells re-expressing CD45RA.

Details on this clonotype: Its antigen is undetermined.

The CDR3 runs to 17 residues. Germline V lookup: CDR1 DFQATT, CDR2 SNEGSKA (reference sequence). J gave up 0 bases and V 3 bases, and 11 bases lay outside the gene matches. Both TRBC1 and TRBC2 were covered by a beta constant-region primer of two equimolar oligonucleotides. The ligated cDNA underwent four PCR rounds using SP2 and nested alpha and beta constant-region primers. TCRdb reprocessed the UMI-ligation and nested PCR reads via MiXCR and lists one record per CDR3 protein. The data contain 140,000 to 150,000 distinct CDR3 sequences, roughly 23% of them singletons. The rearrangement joins TRBV20-1 to TRBJ2-1; 7 bases map to TRBD2. The sample comprised naive CD4+ T cells from blood. The receptor was isolated from a human donor in good health. As DNA, the CDR3 is TGCAGTGCTAGCTGGGCTAGCGGCATATCCTCCTACAATGAGCAGTTCTTC. Protein product: CSASWASGISSYNEQFF.